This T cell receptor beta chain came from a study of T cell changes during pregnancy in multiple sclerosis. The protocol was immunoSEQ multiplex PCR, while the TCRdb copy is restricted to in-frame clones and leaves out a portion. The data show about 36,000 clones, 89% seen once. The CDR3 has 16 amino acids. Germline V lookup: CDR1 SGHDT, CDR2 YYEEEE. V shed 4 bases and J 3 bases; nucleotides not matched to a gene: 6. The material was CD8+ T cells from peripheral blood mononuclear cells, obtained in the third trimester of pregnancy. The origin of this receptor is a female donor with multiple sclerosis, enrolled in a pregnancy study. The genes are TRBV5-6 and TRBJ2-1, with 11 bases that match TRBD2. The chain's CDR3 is CASSLPGLADYNEQFF. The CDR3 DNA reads TGTGCCAGCAGCCTGCCGGGACTAGCGGACTACAATGAGCAGTTCTTC.